The next 14 T cell receptor beta chains were all read from a single sample in a study of blood T cell repertoires in COVID-19. The method was immunoSEQ multiplex PCR; TCRdb's version includes in-frame clones alone and lacks a portion of them. The sample has around 7,000 clones, roughly 87% seen once. The sample consisted of peripheral blood. These receptors all stem from a human donor in a cohort sampled during active COVID-19. The donor label of this sample is uncertain.

This chain joins TRBV7-9 and TRBJ1-5; 7 nucleotides align to TRBD1. V lost 5 bases and J lost 6; bases outside the gene matches: 7. The germline CDR1 and CDR2 sequences are SEHNR and FQNEAQ (reference sequence). This CDR3 has 14 amino acids. CDR3 sequence reads: CASSPGTAGQPQHF. In DNA, the CDR3 is TGTGCCAGCAGCCCAGGGACAGCAGGTCAGCCCCAGCATTTT.

This chain connects TRBV3-1 (or the pseudogene TRBV3-2) to TRBJ2-7; maybe TRBD1 (6 bases). This CDR3 region has 15 residues. V gave up 5 bases and J gave up 6 bases, with 20 bases separating them. Germline V gene data show CDR1 as LGHDT and CDR2 as YNNKEL (reference sequence). Written as DNA, the CDR3 is TGTGCCAGCAGCTCCCCGACAGGTCAGGGTGGCGAGCAGTACTTC. As protein: CASSSPTGQGGEQYF.

The V gene is TRBV7-9, the J gene TRBJ2-7, with 10 bases lining up with TRBD2. The CDR3 is 15 residues long. V shed 7 bases, J shed 5 bases, and the junction held 11 bases outside the gene matches. Germline assignment: CDR1 SEHNR and CDR2 FQNEAQ (reference sequence). CDR3 DNA sequence: TGTGCCAGCACCCTGTTTCTAGCGGGAGCTGACGAGCAGTACTTC. This translates into CASTLFLAGADEQYF.

This clone was observed a handful of times. The V gene is TRBV24-1, the J gene TRBJ1-3, with D perhaps matching TRBD1 (5 bases). This CDR3 is 16 amino acids long. With 2 bases removed from V and 3 bases from J, the gap between germline ends came to 13 bases. The germline gives CDR1 KGHDR, CDR2 SFDVKD. The CDR3 nucleotides are TGTGCCACCAGTGATTCGTTTGGACACCATGGAAACACCATATATTTT. Its translation is CATSDSFGHHGNTIYF.

The V call is TRBV2, the J call TRBJ1-3; a possible D gene is TRBD1 (5 bases). The CDR3 has 14 residues. CDR1 and CDR2 (germline): SNHLY, FYNNEI. V shed 5 bases and J shed 0 bases, with 8 bases lying between them. CDR3 in amino acids: CASSLTDSGNTIYF. CDR3 bases: TGTGCCAGCAGTTTGACAGACTCTGGAAACACCATATATTTT.

Only a few counts were recorded for this clone. This chain links TRBV5-1 with TRBJ2-7; 9 bases fit TRBD2. The CDR3 is made up of 14 amino acids. The germline V gene has CDR1 SGHRS and CDR2 YFSETQ. Trimming cost V 0 bases and J 3 bases; bases outside gene matches: 1. The CDR3 nucleotides are TGCGCCAGCAGCTTGGGACTAGCGGACTACGAGCAGTACTTC. This codes for CASSLGLADYEQYF. Full variable domain (rest looked up from reference TRBV5-1 and TRBJ2-7): KAGVTQTPRYLIKTRGQQVTLSCSPISGHRSVSWYQQTPGQGLQFLFEYFSETQRNKGNFPGRFSGRQFSNSRSEMNVSTLELGDSALYLCASSLGLADYEQYFGPGTRLTVT.

This clone was counted a single time. The chain carries TRBV3-1 (or the pseudogene TRBV3-2) and TRBJ2-2; 8 bases align to TRBD2. This CDR3 spans 14 amino acids. CDR1 is LGHDT, CDR2 YNNKEL, per germline (reference sequence). The trim removed 1 base at V and 6 bases at J, leaving 1 base unmatched. The CDR3 loop is CASSQAGLAGELFF. As DNA, the CDR3 is TGTGCCAGCAGCCAAGCGGGACTAGCCGGGGAGCTGTTTTTT.

The chain is built from TRBV27 and TRBJ1-1, with TRBD1 as a possible D gene (5 bases). The CDR3 length is 16 residues. Germline V CDR1 and CDR2: MNHEY, SMNVEV (reference sequence). V was clipped by 2 bases and J by 4 bases, with 17 bases between them. CDR3 amino acids: CASSLGHAGFRTEAFF. CDR3 DNA sequence: TGTGCCAGCAGTTTAGGCCACGCAGGGTTCCGCACTGAAGCTTTCTTT.

This chain uses TRBV19 with TRBJ1-2; D may be TRBD1 (6 bases). The germline V and J ends were trimmed by 4 bases and 4 bases, with 16 bases remaining between them. This CDR3 contains 15 residues. CDR1 is LNHDA and CDR2 is SQIVND in the germline V gene (reference sequence). This chain's CDR3 is CASSTSGTTSYGYTF. The CDR3 nucleotides are TGTGCCAGTAGTACTTCCGGGACAACGTCCTATGGCTACACCTTC.

This clone was seen only a few times. The rearrangement uses TRBV5-6 and TRBJ1-1; 10 nucleotides match TRBD1. V shed 4 bases, J shed 1 base, and the junction held 4 bases outside the gene matches. CDR3 length: 15 residues. CDR1 and CDR2 (germline): SGHDT, YYEEEE. The CDR3 here is CASSGDRGRNTEAFF. In DNA form, the CDR3 reads TGTGCCAGCAGCGGTGACAGGGGGCGGAACACTGAAGCTTTCTTT.

The rearrangement uses TRBV7-3 and TRBJ1-2, with 8 bases identical to TRBD1. CDR3 length: 15 residues. After removal of 4 bases from V and 4 bases from J, the junction contained 8 bases not matched to a gene. Germline V gene lookup returns CDR1 SGHTA and CDR2 FQGTGA. Here the CDR3 reads CASSSDRGYRYGYTF. Written as DNA, the CDR3 is TGTGCCAGCAGCTCCGACAGGGGATACCGCTATGGCTACACCTTC.

The V gene is TRBV6-5, the J gene TRBJ1-1; D not certain. Trimming pared 3 bases from V and 11 bases from J, leaving 13 bases between. The CDR3 runs 12 residues. Germline CDR1 reads MNHEY; CDR2 reads SVGAGI. DNA of the CDR3: TGTGCCAGCAGTTATTTGTTAGGGAGGGCTTTCTTT. Its translation is CASSYLLGRAFF.

The chain recombines TRBV28 with TRBJ2-4; maybe TRBD2 (5 bases). CDR3 length: 17 amino acids. Trimming cost V 6 bases and J 1 base, with 19 bases left between them. The germline V gene has CDR1 MDHEN and CDR2 SYDVKM. The CDR3 loop reads CASSDSDGGWAKNIQYF. The CDR3 DNA reads as TGTGCCAGCAGCGATTCGGACGGAGGTTGGGCCAAAAACATTCAGTACTTC.

The chain links TRBV19 to TRBJ1-6, with TRBD1 identical over 8 bases. Germline assignment: CDR1 LNHDA and CDR2 SQIVND (reference sequence). V lost 6 bases and J lost 10; bases outside the gene matches: 8. The CDR3 is 14 amino acids. The CDR3 sequence: CASRTTGGQSPLHF. DNA of the CDR3: TGTGCCAGTAGGACTACAGGGGGGCAATCACCCCTCCACTTT.